Listed below are T cell receptor beta chains from one sample, sequenced in a study of T cell responses to AZD1222 COVID-19 vaccine. Assay used: immunoSEQ multiplex PCR; TCRdb lists only in-frame clones, some missing. Of approximately 100,000 clones listed, approximately 91% are singletons. The sequencing used peripheral blood, collected on day 0 of AZD1222 vaccination. The receptors originated from an adult in good health. CDR3s include the opening cysteine and the closing phenylalanine or tryptophan. The D gene is left open where the match is weak. Only some rows state a clone size, as once, few, many or a class for expanded clones.

j_call: TRBJ2-1; clone_size: .; v_call: TRBV11-2; d_call: .; cdr3_aa: CASSFPGLGEQFF; cdr3_nt: TGTGCCAGCAGCTTTCCAGGTTTGGGCGAGCAGTTCTTC
j_call: TRBJ1-3; clone_size: .; v_call: TRBV27; d_call: .; cdr3_aa: CASSPRPGWGGNTIYF; cdr3_nt: TGTGCCAGCAGTCCCCGACCGGGTTGGGGTGGAAACACCATATATTTT
j_call: TRBJ1-4; clone_size: .; v_call: TRBV10-3; d_call: .; cdr3_aa: CAISSIQGANEKLFF; cdr3_nt: TGTGCCATCAGCAGCATACAGGGAGCCAATGAAAAACTGTTTTTT
j_call: TRBJ2-1; clone_size: .; v_call: TRBV19; d_call: .; cdr3_aa: CASSPSGGYNEQFF; cdr3_nt: TGTGCCAGTAGTCCTTCCGGGGGCTACAATGAGCAGTTCTTC
j_call: TRBJ1-2; clone_size: .; v_call: TRBV7-9; d_call: .; cdr3_aa: CASRGRAQLQFGYTF; cdr3_nt: TGTGCCAGCCGAGGTAGAGCCCAACTCCAGTTTGGCTACACCTTC
j_call: TRBJ2-3; clone_size: .; v_call: TRBV7-9; d_call: TRBD2; cdr3_aa: CASSKGLAGGSTDTQYF; cdr3_nt: TGTGCCAGCAGCAAGGGACTAGCGGGGGGAAGCACAGATACGCAGTATTTT
j_call: TRBJ2-2; clone_size: once; v_call: TRBV7-7; d_call: .; cdr3_aa: CASSLAVGDSTGELFF; cdr3_nt: TGTGCCAGCAGCTTAGCGGTAGGGGATAGCACCGGGGAGCTGTTTTTT
j_call: TRBJ2-3; clone_size: .; v_call: TRBV6-6; d_call: .; cdr3_aa: CASRDSGGTDTQYF; cdr3_nt: TGTGCCAGCAGGGACTCTGGGGGCACAGATACGCAGTATTTT
j_call: TRBJ1-2; clone_size: .; v_call: TRBV5-5; d_call: TRBD1; cdr3_aa: CASSLLDRPSGYTF; cdr3_nt: TGTGCCAGCAGCTTGTTGGACAGGCCATCGGGCTACACCTTC
j_call: TRBJ1-6; clone_size: .; v_call: TRBV19; d_call: .; cdr3_aa: CASSIGQSSPLHF; cdr3_nt: TGTGCCAGTAGTATAGGACAAAGCTCACCCCTCCACTTT
j_call: TRBJ2-1; clone_size: .; v_call: TRBV5-1; d_call: TRBD1; cdr3_aa: CATRRQGFYNEQFF; cdr3_nt: TGCGCCACCCGGAGACAGGGCTTCTACAATGAGCAGTTCTTC
j_call: TRBJ2-5; clone_size: .; v_call: TRBV11-1; d_call: TRBD1; cdr3_aa: CASSFTGTGGEETQYF; cdr3_nt: TGTGCCAGCAGCTTCACCGGGACAGGGGGCGAAGAGACCCAGTACTTC
j_call: TRBJ2-5; clone_size: .; v_call: TRBV3-1/TRBV3-2; d_call: .; cdr3_aa: CASSNMETQYF; cdr3_nt: TGTGCCAGCAGTAACATGGAGACCCAGTACTTC
j_call: TRBJ2-5; clone_size: .; v_call: TRBV30; d_call: TRBD1; cdr3_aa: CAWSVVGQGDETQYF; cdr3_nt: TGTGCCTGGAGTGTCGTTGGACAGGGCGACGAGACCCAGTACTTC
j_call: TRBJ2-6; clone_size: .; v_call: TRBV30; d_call: .; cdr3_aa: CACTGSGANVLTF; cdr3_nt: TGTGCCTGCACAGGGTCTGGGGCCAACGTCCTGACTTTC
j_call: TRBJ2-2; clone_size: .; v_call: TRBV9; d_call: .; cdr3_aa: CASCPNTGELFF; cdr3_nt: TGTGCCAGCTGCCCGAACACCGGGGAGCTGTTTTTT
j_call: TRBJ1-1; clone_size: once; v_call: TRBV6-2/TRBV6-3; d_call: TRBD1; cdr3_aa: CASSFSGTATREAFF; cdr3_nt: TGTGCCAGCAGTTTTTCCGGGACAGCCACACGAGAAGCTTTCTTT
j_call: TRBJ2-5; clone_size: .; v_call: TRBV7-8; d_call: .; cdr3_aa: CASSKALKQPETQYF; cdr3_nt: TGTGCCAGCAGTAAGGCTCTCAAACAGCCAGAGACCCAGTACTTC
j_call: TRBJ1-1; clone_size: .; v_call: TRBV6-5; d_call: .; cdr3_aa: CASTGQPYTEAFF; cdr3_nt: TGTGCCAGCACTGGACAGCCCTATACTGAAGCTTTCTTT
j_call: TRBJ2-1; clone_size: .; v_call: TRBV19; d_call: .; cdr3_aa: CASIKNFRDSYNEQFF; cdr3_nt: TGTGCCAGCATCAAGAACTTCCGGGACTCATACAATGAGCAGTTCTTC
j_call: TRBJ2-7; clone_size: .; v_call: TRBV18; d_call: TRBD2; cdr3_aa: CASSPGPAGGLYEQYF; cdr3_nt: TGTGCCAGCTCACCGGGCCCAGCGGGGGGGCTCTACGAGCAGTACTTC
j_call: TRBJ1-3; clone_size: .; v_call: TRBV7-8; d_call: TRBD1; cdr3_aa: CASSSQGGSGNTIYF; cdr3_nt: TGTGCCAGCAGCTCTCAGGGGGGCTCTGGAAACACCATATATTTT
j_call: TRBJ2-5; clone_size: .; v_call: TRBV3-1/TRBV3-2; d_call: TRBD1; cdr3_aa: CASSRVGQTSPGTQYF; cdr3_nt: TGTGCCAGCAGTAGGGTGGGACAGACCTCACCTGGGACCCAGTACTTC
j_call: TRBJ2-7; clone_size: .; v_call: TRBV5-1; d_call: .; cdr3_aa: CASSLTHQGYEQYF; cdr3_nt: TGCGCCAGCAGCTTGACCCATCAGGGTTACGAGCAGTACTTC
j_call: TRBJ1-1; clone_size: .; v_call: TRBV24-1; d_call: .; cdr3_aa: CATSDLGGGEAFF; cdr3_nt: TGTGCCACCAGTGATCTTGGGGGGGGTGAAGCTTTCTTT
j_call: TRBJ2-7; clone_size: .; v_call: TRBV19; d_call: TRBD2; cdr3_aa: CASSSGGIYEQYF; cdr3_nt: TGTGCCAGTAGCAGCGGGGGAATTTACGAGCAGTACTTC
j_call: TRBJ2-1; clone_size: .; v_call: TRBV19; d_call: TRBD2; cdr3_aa: CASSSGAYNEQFF; cdr3_nt: TGTGCCAGTTCTAGCGGGGCCTACAATGAGCAGTTCTTC
j_call: TRBJ1-5; clone_size: .; v_call: TRBV2; d_call: .; cdr3_aa: CASSGGGSQPQHF; cdr3_nt: TGTGCCAGCAGTGGGGGGGGGAGTCAGCCCCAGCATTTT
j_call: TRBJ2-2; clone_size: .; v_call: TRBV7-3; d_call: TRBD2; cdr3_aa: CASSLSLAGANTGELFF; cdr3_nt: TGTGCCAGCAGCTTATCTCTAGCGGGGGCGAACACCGGGGAGCTGTTTTTT
j_call: TRBJ2-2; clone_size: once; v_call: TRBV7-9; d_call: .; cdr3_aa: CASSLGAALTGGELFF; cdr3_nt: TGTGCCAGCAGCTTAGGGGCGGCCCTAACCGGGGGGGAGCTGTTTTTT
j_call: TRBJ1-6; clone_size: .; v_call: TRBV7-8; d_call: .; cdr3_aa: CASSLAGDSPLHF; cdr3_nt: TGTGCCAGCAGCTTAGCCGGGGATTCACCCCTCCACTTT
j_call: TRBJ2-1; clone_size: .; v_call: TRBV19; d_call: TRBD2; cdr3_aa: CASRNTGTSGGLVNEQFF; cdr3_nt: TGTGCCAGTAGAAACACCGGGACTAGCGGGGGATTGGTCAATGAGCAGTTCTTC
j_call: TRBJ2-1; clone_size: .; v_call: TRBV15; d_call: TRBD2; cdr3_aa: CATTSGGAFNEQFF; cdr3_nt: TGTGCCACCACCAGCGGGGGGGCCTTCAATGAGCAGTTCTTC
j_call: TRBJ2-2; clone_size: once; v_call: TRBV5-1; d_call: .; cdr3_aa: CASSSKQGAATGELFF; cdr3_nt: TGCGCCAGCAGCTCTAAACAGGGTGCGGCCACCGGGGAGCTGTTTTTT
j_call: TRBJ1-3; clone_size: .; v_call: TRBV7-8; d_call: .; cdr3_aa: CASRGGTIYF; cdr3_nt: TGTGCCAGCAGGGGGGGCACCATATATTTT
j_call: TRBJ1-1; clone_size: .; v_call: TRBV20-1; d_call: .; cdr3_aa: CSKTRNTEAFF; cdr3_nt: TGCAGTAAGACCCGGAACACTGAAGCTTTCTTT
j_call: TRBJ2-7; clone_size: once; v_call: TRBV5-3; d_call: TRBD1; cdr3_aa: CATLARQGVVSAYEQYF; cdr3_nt: TGTGCCACGTTGGCCCGACAGGGAGTGGTGTCGGCCTACGAGCAGTACTTC
j_call: TRBJ1-1; clone_size: .; v_call: TRBV13; d_call: TRBD1; cdr3_aa: CASSFTGQGRSAFF; cdr3_nt: TGTGCCAGCAGCTTTACGGGACAGGGAAGGAGCGCTTTCTTT
j_call: TRBJ1-3; clone_size: .; v_call: TRBV5-6; d_call: TRBD1; cdr3_aa: CASSLATGDLRNTIYF; cdr3_nt: TGTGCCAGCAGCTTGGCGACAGGGGATCTTAGAAACACCATATATTTT
j_call: TRBJ1-4; clone_size: .; v_call: TRBV6-6; d_call: TRBD1; cdr3_aa: CASSYSVYRGEKLFF; cdr3_nt: TGTGCCAGCAGTTACTCGGTTTACAGGGGTGAAAAACTGTTTTTT
j_call: TRBJ2-5; clone_size: .; v_call: TRBV6-5; d_call: TRBD1; cdr3_aa: CASSYRTGPSLVTQYF; cdr3_nt: TGTGCCAGCAGTTACAGGACAGGTCCTAGTCTTGTGACCCAGTACTTC
j_call: TRBJ1-1; clone_size: .; v_call: TRBV7-2; d_call: TRBD1; cdr3_aa: CASSAPGTGERAFF; cdr3_nt: TGTGCCAGCAGCGCGCCAGGGACAGGGGAAAGAGCTTTCTTT
j_call: TRBJ2-2; clone_size: .; v_call: TRBV6-5; d_call: .; cdr3_aa: CASTPGSNTGELFF; cdr3_nt: TGTGCCAGCACTCCCGGTTCGAACACCGGGGAGCTGTTTTTT
j_call: TRBJ2-1; clone_size: .; v_call: TRBV9; d_call: .; cdr3_aa: CASSPRLWDEQFF; cdr3_nt: TGTGCCAGCAGCCCCCGCCTGTGGGATGAGCAGTTCTTC
j_call: TRBJ2-4; clone_size: .; v_call: TRBV7-9; d_call: .; cdr3_aa: CASSLGAGNQNIQYF; cdr3_nt: TGTGCCAGCAGCTTAGGTGCTGGGAACCAAAACATTCAGTACTTC
j_call: TRBJ1-6; clone_size: .; v_call: TRBV7-2; d_call: .; cdr3_aa: CASSSTGIYNSPLHF; cdr3_nt: TGTGCCAGCAGCTCTACAGGGATCTATAATTCACCCCTCCACTTT
j_call: TRBJ1-5; clone_size: .; v_call: TRBV9; d_call: .; cdr3_aa: CASSVDQGWEQPQHF; cdr3_nt: TGTGCCAGCAGCGTAGACCAGGGGTGGGAACAGCCCCAGCATTTT
j_call: TRBJ1-6; clone_size: .; v_call: TRBV30; d_call: .; cdr3_aa: CAWSVHSTIYNSPLHF; cdr3_nt: TGTGCCTGGAGTGTACACAGCACGATCTATAATTCACCCCTCCACTTT
j_call: TRBJ1-2; clone_size: .; v_call: TRBV6-8; d_call: .; cdr3_aa: CASSYQREGGDGYTF; cdr3_nt: TGTGCCAGCAGTTACCAGCGGGAGGGGGGCGACGGCTACACCTTC
j_call: TRBJ1-1; clone_size: few; v_call: TRBV29-1; d_call: .; cdr3_aa: CSVGTSTGGWGVEAFF; cdr3_nt: TGCAGCGTTGGGACCTCGACAGGCGGATGGGGGGTAGAAGCTTTCTTT
j_call: TRBJ2-3; clone_size: .; v_call: TRBV7-8; d_call: TRBD2; cdr3_aa: CASSQVGLAASTDTQYF; cdr3_nt: TGTGCCAGCAGCCAAGTAGGACTAGCGGCCTCCACAGATACGCAGTATTTT
j_call: TRBJ1-1; clone_size: .; v_call: TRBV27; d_call: TRBD1; cdr3_aa: CASSVTGALEAFF; cdr3_nt: TGTGCCAGCAGTGTGACAGGGGCCCTTGAAGCTTTCTTT
j_call: TRBJ1-1; clone_size: .; v_call: TRBV6-2/TRBV6-3; d_call: .; cdr3_aa: CASSPWAQRNTEAFF; cdr3_nt: TGTGCCAGCAGTCCGTGGGCCCAGCGGAACACTGAAGCTTTCTTT
j_call: TRBJ2-4; clone_size: once; v_call: TRBV14; d_call: TRBD1; cdr3_aa: CASSRTGENIQYF; cdr3_nt: TGTGCCAGCAGCCGGACAGGGGAAAACATTCAGTACTTC
j_call: TRBJ2-7; clone_size: .; v_call: TRBV19; d_call: .; cdr3_aa: CASSIVQGGHSYEQYF; cdr3_nt: TGTGCCAGTAGTATAGTCCAGGGGGGGCACTCCTACGAGCAGTACTTC
j_call: TRBJ2-1; clone_size: .; v_call: TRBV3-1/TRBV3-2; d_call: TRBD1; cdr3_aa: CASVETGTGPNEQFF; cdr3_nt: TGTGCCAGCGTGGAAACCGGGACAGGACCGAATGAGCAGTTCTTC
j_call: TRBJ1-2; clone_size: once; v_call: TRBV19; d_call: .; cdr3_aa: CASSINKPRDGYTF; cdr3_nt: TGTGCCAGTAGTATCAATAAGCCGCGGGACGGCTACACCTTC